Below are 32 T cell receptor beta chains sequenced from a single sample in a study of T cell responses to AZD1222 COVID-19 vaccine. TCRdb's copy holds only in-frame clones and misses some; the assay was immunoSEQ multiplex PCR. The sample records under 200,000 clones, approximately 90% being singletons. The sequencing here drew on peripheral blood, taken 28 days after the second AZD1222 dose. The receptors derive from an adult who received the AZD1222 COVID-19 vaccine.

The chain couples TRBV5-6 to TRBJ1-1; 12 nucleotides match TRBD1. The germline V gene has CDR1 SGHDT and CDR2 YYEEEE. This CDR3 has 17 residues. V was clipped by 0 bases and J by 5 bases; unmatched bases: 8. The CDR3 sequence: CASSLVGGTGGRTEAFF. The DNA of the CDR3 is TGTGCCAGCAGCTTGGTTGGTGGGACAGGGGGCAGGACTGAAGCTTTCTTT.

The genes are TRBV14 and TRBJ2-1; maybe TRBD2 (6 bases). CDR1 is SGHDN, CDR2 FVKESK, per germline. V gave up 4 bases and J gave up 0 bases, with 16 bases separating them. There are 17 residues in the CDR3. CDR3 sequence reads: CASSLEVGLSSYNEQFF. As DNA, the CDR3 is TGTGCCAGCAGCCTCGAGGTGGGACTTAGCTCCTACAATGAGCAGTTCTTC.

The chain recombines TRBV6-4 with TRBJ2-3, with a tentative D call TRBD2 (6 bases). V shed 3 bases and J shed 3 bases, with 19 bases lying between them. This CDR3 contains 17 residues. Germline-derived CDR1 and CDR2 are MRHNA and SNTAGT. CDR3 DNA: TGTGCCAGCAGTGAAGATAACCCGGGGGTCCGTACAGATACGCAGTATTTT. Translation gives CASSEDNPGVRTDTQYF.

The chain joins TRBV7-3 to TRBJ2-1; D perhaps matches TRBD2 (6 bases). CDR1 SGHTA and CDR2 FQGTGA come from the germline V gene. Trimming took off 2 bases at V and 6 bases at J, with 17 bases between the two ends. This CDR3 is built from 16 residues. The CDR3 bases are TGTGCCAGCAGCTTATCTGGTGCGGGGTGGGGCAATGAGCAGTTCTTC. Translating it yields CASSLSGAGWGNEQFF.

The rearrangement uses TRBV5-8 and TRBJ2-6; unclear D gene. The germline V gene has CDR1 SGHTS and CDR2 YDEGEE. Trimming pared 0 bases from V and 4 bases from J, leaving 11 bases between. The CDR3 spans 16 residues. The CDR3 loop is CASSLVWQPGANVLTF. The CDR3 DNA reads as TGTGCCAGCAGCTTGGTTTGGCAGCCCGGGGCCAACGTCCTGACTTTC.

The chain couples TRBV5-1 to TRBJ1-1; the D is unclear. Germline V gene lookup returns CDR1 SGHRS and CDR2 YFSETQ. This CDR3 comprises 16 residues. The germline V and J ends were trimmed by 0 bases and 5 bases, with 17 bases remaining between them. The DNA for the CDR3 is TGCGCCAGCAGCTTGGCCGGGAATTGGGTGGGTACTGAAGCTTTCTTT. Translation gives CASSLAGNWVGTEAFF.

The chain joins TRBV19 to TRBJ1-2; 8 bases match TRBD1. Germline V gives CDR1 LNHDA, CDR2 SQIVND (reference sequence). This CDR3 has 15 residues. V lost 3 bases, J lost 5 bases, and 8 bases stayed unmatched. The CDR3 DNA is TGTGCCAGTAGTATGGACAGGGAAGGGTGGTATGGCTACACCTTC. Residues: CASSMDREGWYGYTF.

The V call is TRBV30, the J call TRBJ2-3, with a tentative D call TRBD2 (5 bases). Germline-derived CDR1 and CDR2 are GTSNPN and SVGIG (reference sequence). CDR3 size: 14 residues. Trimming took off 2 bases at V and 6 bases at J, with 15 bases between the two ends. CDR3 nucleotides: TGTGCCTGGAGTAGGACTCCCCGGGCGGATACGCAGTATTTT. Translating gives CAWSRTPRADTQYF.

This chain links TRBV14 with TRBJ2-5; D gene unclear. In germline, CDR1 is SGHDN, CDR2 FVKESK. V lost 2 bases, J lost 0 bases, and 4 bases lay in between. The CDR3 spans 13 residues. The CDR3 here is CASSQFYQETQYF. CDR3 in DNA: TGTGCCAGCAGCCAATTCTACCAAGAGACCCAGTACTTC. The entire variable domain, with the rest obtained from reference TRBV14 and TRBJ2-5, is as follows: EAGVTQFPSHSVIEKGQTVTLRCDPISGHDNLYWYRRVMGKEIKFLLHFVKESKQDESGMPNNRFLAERTGGTYSTLKVQPAELEDSGVYFCASSQFYQETQYFGPGTRLLVL.

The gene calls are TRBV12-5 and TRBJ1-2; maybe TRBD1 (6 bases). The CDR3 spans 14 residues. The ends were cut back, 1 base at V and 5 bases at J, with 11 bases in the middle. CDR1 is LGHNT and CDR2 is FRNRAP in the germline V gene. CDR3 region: CASGLAGQVYGYTF. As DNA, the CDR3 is TGTGCTAGTGGTTTGGCGGGACAAGTTTATGGCTACACCTTC. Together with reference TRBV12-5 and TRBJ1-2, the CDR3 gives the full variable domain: DARVTQTPRHKVTEMGQEVTMRCQPILGHNTVFWYRQTMMQGLELLAYFRNRAPLDDSGMPKDRFSAEMPDATLATLKIQPSEPRDSAVYFCASGLAGQVYGYTFGSGTRLTVV.

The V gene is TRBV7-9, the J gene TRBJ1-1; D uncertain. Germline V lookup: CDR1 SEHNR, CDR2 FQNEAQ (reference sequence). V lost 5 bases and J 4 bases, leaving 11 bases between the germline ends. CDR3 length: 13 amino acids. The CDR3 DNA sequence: TGTGCCAGCAGCCCCCCCGGTACCACTGAAGCTTTCTTT. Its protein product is CASSPPGTTEAFF.

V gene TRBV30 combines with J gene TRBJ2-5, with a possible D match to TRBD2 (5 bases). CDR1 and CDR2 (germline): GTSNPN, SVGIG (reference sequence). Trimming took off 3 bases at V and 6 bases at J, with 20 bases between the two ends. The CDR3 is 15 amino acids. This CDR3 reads CAWSYGFGGLKTQYF. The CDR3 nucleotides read TGTGCCTGGAGCTATGGTTTCGGCGGGTTGAAGACCCAGTACTTC.

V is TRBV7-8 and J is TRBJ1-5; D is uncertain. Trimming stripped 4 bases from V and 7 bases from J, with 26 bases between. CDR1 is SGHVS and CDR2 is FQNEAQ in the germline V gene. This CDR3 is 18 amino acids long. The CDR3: CASSSSNEIWGSQQPQHF. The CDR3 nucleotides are TGTGCCAGCAGCTCCTCGAATGAGATATGGGGTTCGCAGCAGCCCCAGCATTTT.

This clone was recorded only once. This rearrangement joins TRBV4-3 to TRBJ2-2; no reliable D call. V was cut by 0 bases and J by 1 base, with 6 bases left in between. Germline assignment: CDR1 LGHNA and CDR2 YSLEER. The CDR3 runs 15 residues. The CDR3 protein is CASSQDPVNTGELFF. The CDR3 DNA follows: TGCGCCAGCAGCCAAGACCCGGTGAACACCGGGGAGCTGTTTTTT.

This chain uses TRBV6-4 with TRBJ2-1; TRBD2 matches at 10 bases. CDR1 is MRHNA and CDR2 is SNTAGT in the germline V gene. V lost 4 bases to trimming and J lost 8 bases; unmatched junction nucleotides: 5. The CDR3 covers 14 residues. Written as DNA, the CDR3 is TGTGCCAGCAGTGTAAGCGGGGGGGCCGATGAGCAGTTCTTC. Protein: CASSVSGGADEQFF.

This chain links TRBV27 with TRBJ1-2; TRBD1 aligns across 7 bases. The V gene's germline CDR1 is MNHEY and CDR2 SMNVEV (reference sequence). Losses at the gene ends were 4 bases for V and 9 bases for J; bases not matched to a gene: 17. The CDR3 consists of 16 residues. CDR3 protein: CASSSPTRGGHFRYTF. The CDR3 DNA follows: TGTGCCAGCAGTTCGCCTACCAGGGGGGGGCATTTTCGCTACACCTTC.

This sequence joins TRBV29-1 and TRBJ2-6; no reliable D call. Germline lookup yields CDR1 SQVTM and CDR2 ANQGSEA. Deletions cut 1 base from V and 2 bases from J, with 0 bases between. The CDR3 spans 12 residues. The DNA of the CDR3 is TGCAGCGTTGAAGCTGGGGCCAACGTCCTGACTTTC. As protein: CSVEAGANVLTF.

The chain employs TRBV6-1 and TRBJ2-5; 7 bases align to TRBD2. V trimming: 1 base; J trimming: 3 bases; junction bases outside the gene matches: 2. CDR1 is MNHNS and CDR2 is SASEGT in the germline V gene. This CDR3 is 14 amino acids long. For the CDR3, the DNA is TGTGCCAGCAGTGAAGGACTAGCCGAAGAGACCCAGTACTTC. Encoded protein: CASSEGLAEETQYF.

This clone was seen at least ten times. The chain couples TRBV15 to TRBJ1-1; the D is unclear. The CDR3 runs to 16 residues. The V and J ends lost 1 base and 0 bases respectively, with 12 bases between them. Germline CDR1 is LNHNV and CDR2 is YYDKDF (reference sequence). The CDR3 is CATSRARAAMNTEAFF. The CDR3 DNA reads TGTGCCACCAGCAGAGCGAGGGCGGCGATGAACACTGAAGCTTTCTTT.

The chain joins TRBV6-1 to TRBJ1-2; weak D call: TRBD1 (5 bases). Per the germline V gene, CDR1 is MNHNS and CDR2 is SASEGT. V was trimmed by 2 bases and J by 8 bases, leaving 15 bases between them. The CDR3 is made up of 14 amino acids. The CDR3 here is CASSEQGVLTGYTF. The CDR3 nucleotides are TGTGCCAGCAGTGAACAGGGAGTGCTTACGGGCTACACCTTC.

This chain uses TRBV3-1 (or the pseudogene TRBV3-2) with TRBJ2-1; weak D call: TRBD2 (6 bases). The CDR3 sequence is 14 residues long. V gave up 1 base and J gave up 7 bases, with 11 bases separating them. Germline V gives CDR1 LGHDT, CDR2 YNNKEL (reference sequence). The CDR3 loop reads CASSQVGGRNEQFF. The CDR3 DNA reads TGTGCCAGCAGCCAAGTTGGGGGGAGGAATGAGCAGTTCTTC.

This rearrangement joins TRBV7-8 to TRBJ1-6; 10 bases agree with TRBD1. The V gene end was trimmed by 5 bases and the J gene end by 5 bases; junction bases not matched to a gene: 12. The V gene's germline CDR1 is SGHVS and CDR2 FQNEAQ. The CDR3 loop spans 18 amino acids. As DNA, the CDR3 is TGTGCCAGCAGCCTCATGCCGGACGGACAGGGGGATAATTCACCCCTCCACTTT. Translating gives CASSLMPDGQGDNSPLHF.

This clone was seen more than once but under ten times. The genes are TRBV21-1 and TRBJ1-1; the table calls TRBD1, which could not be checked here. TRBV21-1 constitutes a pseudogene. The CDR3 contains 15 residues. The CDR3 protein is CASSIRGTGRTEAFF. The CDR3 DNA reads TGTGCCAGCAGCATACGGGGGACAGGGAGAACTGAAGCTTTCTTT.

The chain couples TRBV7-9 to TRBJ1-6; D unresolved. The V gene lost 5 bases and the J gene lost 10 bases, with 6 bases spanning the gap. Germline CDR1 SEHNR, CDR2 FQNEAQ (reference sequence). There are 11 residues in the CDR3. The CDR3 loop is CASSLESPLHF. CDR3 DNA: TGTGCCAGCAGCCTAGAATCACCCCTCCACTTT.

The CDR3 protein is CASSTRLMTGTAHTEAFF. DNA of the CDR3: TGTGCCAGTAGTACCCGCTTAATGACCGGGACAGCACACACTGAAGCTTTCTTT. The V gene is TRBV19, the J gene TRBJ1-1, with 7 bases aligning to TRBD1. CDR1 LNHDA and CDR2 SQIVND come from the germline V gene (reference sequence). The CDR3 loop spans 18 amino acids. Trimming took 4 bases from V and 3 from J; bases not matched to a gene: 17.

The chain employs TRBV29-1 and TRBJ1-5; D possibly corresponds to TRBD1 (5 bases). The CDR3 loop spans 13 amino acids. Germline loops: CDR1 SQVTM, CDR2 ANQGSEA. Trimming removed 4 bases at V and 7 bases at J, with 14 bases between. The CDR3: CSVAGTRGQPQHF. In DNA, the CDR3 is TGCAGCGTTGCAGGGACTCGGGGGCAGCCCCAGCATTTT. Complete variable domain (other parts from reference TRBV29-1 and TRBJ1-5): SAVISQKPSRDICQRGTSLTIQCQVDSQVTMMFWYRQQPGQSLTLIATANQGSEATYESGFVIDKFPISRPNLTFSTLTVSNMSPEDSSIYLCSVAGTRGQPQHFGDGTRLSIL.

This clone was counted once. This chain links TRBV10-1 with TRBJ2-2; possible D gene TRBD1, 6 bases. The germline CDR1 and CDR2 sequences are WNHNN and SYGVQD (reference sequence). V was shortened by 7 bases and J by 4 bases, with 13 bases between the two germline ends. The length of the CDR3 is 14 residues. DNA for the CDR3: TGCGCCAGCAAACAGGGTATAGGCACCGGGGAGCTGTTTTTT. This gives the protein CASKQGIGTGELFF.

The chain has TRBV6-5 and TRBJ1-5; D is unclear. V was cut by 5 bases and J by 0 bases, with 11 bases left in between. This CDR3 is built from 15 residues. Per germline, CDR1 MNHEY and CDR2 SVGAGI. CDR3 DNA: TGTGCCAGCAGTAGGACCTTCCGTAGCAATCAGCCCCAGCATTTT. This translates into CASSRTFRSNQPQHF.

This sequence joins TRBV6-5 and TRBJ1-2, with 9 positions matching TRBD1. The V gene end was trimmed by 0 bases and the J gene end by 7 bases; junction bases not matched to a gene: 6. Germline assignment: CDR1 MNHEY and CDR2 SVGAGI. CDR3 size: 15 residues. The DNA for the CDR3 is TGTGCCAGCAGTTACTCGGGACAGGGCGAACGTGGCTACACCTTC. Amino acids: CASSYSGQGERGYTF.

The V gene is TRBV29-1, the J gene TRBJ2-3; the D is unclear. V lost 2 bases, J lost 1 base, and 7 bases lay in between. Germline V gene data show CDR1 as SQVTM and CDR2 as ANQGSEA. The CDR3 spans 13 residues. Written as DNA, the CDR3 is TGCAGCGTTGAAAGGGAAGGCACAGATACGCAGTATTTT. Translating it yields CSVEREGTDTQYF.

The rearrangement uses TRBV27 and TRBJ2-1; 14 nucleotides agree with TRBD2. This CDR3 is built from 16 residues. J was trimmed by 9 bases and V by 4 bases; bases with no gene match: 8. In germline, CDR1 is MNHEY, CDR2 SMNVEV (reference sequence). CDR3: CASSSSGTSGGGEQFF. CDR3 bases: TGTGCCAGCAGTTCGTCCGGGACTAGCGGGGGAGGTGAGCAGTTCTTC.

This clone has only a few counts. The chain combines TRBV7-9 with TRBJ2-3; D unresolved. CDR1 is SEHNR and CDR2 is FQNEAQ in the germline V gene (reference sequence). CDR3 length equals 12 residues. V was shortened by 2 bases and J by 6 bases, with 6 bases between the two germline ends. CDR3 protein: CASSLTADTQYF. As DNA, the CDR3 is TGTGCCAGCAGCTTAACGGCCGATACGCAGTATTTT.